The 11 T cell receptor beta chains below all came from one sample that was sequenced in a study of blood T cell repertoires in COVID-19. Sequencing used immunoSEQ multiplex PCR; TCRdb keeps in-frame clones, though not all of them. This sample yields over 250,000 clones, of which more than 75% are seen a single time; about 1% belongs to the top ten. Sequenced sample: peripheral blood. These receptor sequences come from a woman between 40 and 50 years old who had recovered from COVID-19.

CDR3 nucleotides: TGTGCCAGCAGCCCGAGGCTCAACACTGAAGCTTTCTTT. This translates into CASSPRLNTEAFF. This rearrangement joins TRBV7-2 to TRBJ1-1; D unclear. CDR1 and CDR2 (germline): SGHTA, FQGNSA. With 5 bases removed from V and 2 bases from J, the gap between germline ends came to 9 bases. The CDR3 is 13 amino acids.

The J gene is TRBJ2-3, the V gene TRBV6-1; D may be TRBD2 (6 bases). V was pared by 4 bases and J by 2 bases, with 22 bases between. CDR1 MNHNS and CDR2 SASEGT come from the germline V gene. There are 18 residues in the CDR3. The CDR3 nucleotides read TGTGCCAGCAGTGGCCCCCTGGGTAGCGGACGTCCCACAGATACGCAGTATTTT. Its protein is CASSGPLGSGRPTDTQYF.

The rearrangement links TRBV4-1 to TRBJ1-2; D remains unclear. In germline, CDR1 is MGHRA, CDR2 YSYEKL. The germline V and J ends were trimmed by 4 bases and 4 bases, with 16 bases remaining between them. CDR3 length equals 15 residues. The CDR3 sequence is CASSPRETLGYGYTF. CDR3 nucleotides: TGCGCCAGCAGCCCCCGGGAGACCCTGGGCTATGGCTACACCTTC.

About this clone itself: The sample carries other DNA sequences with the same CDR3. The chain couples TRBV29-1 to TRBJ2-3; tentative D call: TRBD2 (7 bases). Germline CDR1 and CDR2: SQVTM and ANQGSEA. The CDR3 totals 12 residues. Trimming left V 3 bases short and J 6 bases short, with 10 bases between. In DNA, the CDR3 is TGCAGCGTTGATGGGGGGGCGGATACGCAGTATTTT. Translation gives CSVDGGADTQYF.

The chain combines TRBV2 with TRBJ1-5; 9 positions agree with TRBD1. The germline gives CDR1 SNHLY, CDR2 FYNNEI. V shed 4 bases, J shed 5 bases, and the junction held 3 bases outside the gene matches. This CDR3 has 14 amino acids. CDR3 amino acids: CASSGGQGHQPQHF. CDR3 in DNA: TGTGCCAGCAGTGGCGGACAGGGGCATCAGCCCCAGCATTTT.

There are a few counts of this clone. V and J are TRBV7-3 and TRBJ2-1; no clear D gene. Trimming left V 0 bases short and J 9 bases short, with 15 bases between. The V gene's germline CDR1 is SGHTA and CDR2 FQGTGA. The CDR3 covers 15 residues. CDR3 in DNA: TGTGCCAGCAGCTTAACTCCCCACCTAAGCGCTGAGCAGTTCTTC. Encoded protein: CASSLTPHLSAEQFF.

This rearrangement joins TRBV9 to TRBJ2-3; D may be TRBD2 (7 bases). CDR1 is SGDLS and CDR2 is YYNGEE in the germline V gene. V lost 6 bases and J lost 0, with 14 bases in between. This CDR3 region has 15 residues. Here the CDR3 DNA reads TGTGCCAGCATGCGGGGGCGGGACAGCACAGATACGCAGTATTTT. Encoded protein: CASMRGRDSTDTQYF. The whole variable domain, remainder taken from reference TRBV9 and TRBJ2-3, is DSGVTQTPKHLITATGQRVTLRCSPRSGDLSVYWYQQSLDQGLQFLIQYYNGEERAKGNILERFSAQQFPDLHSELNLSSLELGDSALYFCASMRGRDSTDTQYFGPGTRLTVL.

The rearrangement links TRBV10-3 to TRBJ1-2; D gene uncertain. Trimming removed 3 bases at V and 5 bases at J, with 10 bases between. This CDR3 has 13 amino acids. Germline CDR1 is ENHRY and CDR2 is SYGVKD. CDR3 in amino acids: CAISDAVQYGYTF. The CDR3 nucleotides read TGTGCCATCAGTGACGCAGTGCAGTATGGCTACACCTTC.

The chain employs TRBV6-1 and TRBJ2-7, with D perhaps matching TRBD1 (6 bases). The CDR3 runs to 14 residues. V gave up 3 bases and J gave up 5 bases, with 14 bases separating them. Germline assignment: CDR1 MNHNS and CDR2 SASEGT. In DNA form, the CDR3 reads TGTGCCAGCAGTGACAGGGGCCCCGCAGACGAGCAGTACGTC. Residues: CASSDRGPADEQYV.

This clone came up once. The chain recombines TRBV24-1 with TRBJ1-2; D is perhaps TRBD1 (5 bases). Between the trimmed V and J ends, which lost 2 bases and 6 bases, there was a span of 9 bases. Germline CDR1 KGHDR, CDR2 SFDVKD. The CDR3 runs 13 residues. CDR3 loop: CATSDSPGDGYTF. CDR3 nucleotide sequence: TGTGCCACCAGTGATTCCCCGGGGGATGGCTACACCTTC.

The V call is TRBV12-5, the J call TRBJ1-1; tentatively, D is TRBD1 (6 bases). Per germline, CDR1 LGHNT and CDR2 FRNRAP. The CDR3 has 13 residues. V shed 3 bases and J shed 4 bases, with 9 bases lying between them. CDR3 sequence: CASGFQQGTEAFF. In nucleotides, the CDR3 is TGTGCTAGTGGTTTCCAACAGGGCACTGAAGCTTTCTTT.